Shown below are 5 T cell receptor beta chains from a single sample sequenced in a study of T cells in localized non-small cell lung cancer. Generated by immunoSEQ multiplex PCR, the TCRdb table keeps only in-frame clones and is missing some. In the table there are 20,000 to 30,000 clones, around 93% of which are singletons. The starting material was peripheral blood, obtained before any cancer treatment. The receptors were sampled from a female donor over 55 with stage II squamous cell lung carcinoma.

The chain joins TRBV5-1 to TRBJ2-1, with 7 bases matching TRBD2. The ends lost 4 bases at V and 0 bases at J; junction bases unmatched: 7. The CDR3 sequence is 16 residues long. From germline, CDR1 is SGHRS and CDR2 YFSETQ. CDR3 residues: CASSPTSRSSYNEQFF. DNA of the CDR3: TGCGCCAGCAGCCCGACTAGCCGTAGCTCCTACAATGAGCAGTTCTTC.

The DNA for the CDR3 is TGTGCCAGCTCCCCGCCCGGGTTGGGATTTTACGAGCAGTACTTC. It encodes CASSPPGLGFYEQYF. This rearrangement joins TRBV18 to TRBJ2-7; no clear D. Per the germline V gene, CDR1 is KGHSH and CDR2 is LQKENI. This CDR3 region has 15 residues. V gave up 6 bases and J gave up 4 bases, with 19 bases separating them.

The genes are TRBV6-5 and TRBJ2-7; 10 bases align to TRBD2. The CDR3 loop spans 15 amino acids. Germline values: CDR1 MNHEY, CDR2 SVGAGI. Trimming took 6 bases from V and 2 from J; bases not matched to a gene: 7. The CDR3 is CASRRGTSETYEQYF. DNA of the CDR3: TGTGCCAGCAGACGGGGGACTAGCGAGACCTACGAGCAGTACTTC.

The CDR3 bases are TGCAGCGTTGAAAGGGTAGCGGGAGGGCCAAGCGAGCAGTACTTC. It is translated as CSVERVAGGPSEQYF. The V call is TRBV29-1, the J call TRBJ2-7; 11 bases match TRBD2. Germline values: CDR1 SQVTM, CDR2 ANQGSEA. The CDR3 is 15 residues long. J was trimmed by 6 bases and V by 2 bases; bases with no gene match: 9.

The genes are TRBV5-4 and TRBJ2-2, with D uncertain. V dropped 0 bases and J dropped 8 bases, with 11 bases sitting between them. This CDR3 region has 14 residues. Germline-derived CDR1 and CDR2 are SGHNT and YYREEE (reference sequence). The CDR3 nucleotides are TGTGCCAGCAGCTTGGTGGGTGACGCTGGGGAGCTGTTTTTT. Its protein is CASSLVGDAGELFF.